A selection of T cell receptor beta chains follows, all from one sample in a study of graft-versus-host responses after intestinal transplantation. These receptors' targets are unknown. Produced via immunoSEQ multiplex PCR; TCRdb's table is partial and in-frame only. The data hold about 50,000 clones, with 92% observed a single time. Sequencing used unstimulated CD4+ T cells sorted from spleen or lymph node cells, obtained before transplant. These receptors originate from a human donor who was the organ donor for an intestinal transplant. Each CDR3 is given with its conserved first and last residue. The D gene is left open where the match is weak. The size of a clone is reported for some rows only, either as once, few or many, or as a class for expanded clones.

CDR3 DNA: TGTGCCAGCAGTGGGATCGACGGGGCGCTAGGCTATGGCTACACCTTC
CDR3 protein: CASSGIDGALGYGYTF
J gene: TRBJ1-2
D gene: NA
V gene: TRBV28
clone size: once
CDR3 length: 16

CDR3 DNA: TGTGCCAGCAGCTTGTATGAGAATAGGGAGCAGTACTTC
CDR3 protein: CASSLYENREQYF
J gene: TRBJ2-7
D gene: NA
V gene: TRBV5-4
clone size: NA
CDR3 length: 13

CDR3 DNA: TGTGCCAGCATGGCGGGAGTGTCGGATACGCAGTATTTT
CDR3 protein: CASMAGVSDTQYF
J gene: TRBJ2-3
D gene: TRBD2
V gene: TRBV6-1
clone size: NA
CDR3 length: 13

CDR3 DNA: TGTGCCAGCAGTTACCAGGGACCCTACGAGCAGTACTTC
CDR3 protein: CASSYQGPYEQYF
J gene: TRBJ2-7
D gene: NA
V gene: TRBV6-5
clone size: NA
CDR3 length: 13

CDR3 DNA: TGTGCCACCAGCAGAGATGGCGGGCCCCAAGAGACCCAGTACTTC
CDR3 protein: CATSRDGGPQETQYF
J gene: TRBJ2-5
D gene: NA
V gene: TRBV15
clone size: NA
CDR3 length: 15

CDR3 DNA: TGTGCCAGCAGGTCACAGGTTTGGGAACTGTTTTTT
CDR3 protein: CASRSQVWELFF
J gene: TRBJ1-4
D gene: NA
V gene: TRBV2
clone size: few
CDR3 length: 12

CDR3 DNA: TGTGCCAGCAGTTTATCCCAAGAGACCCAGTACTTC
CDR3 protein: CASSLSQETQYF
J gene: TRBJ2-5
D gene: NA
V gene: TRBV27
clone size: once
CDR3 length: 12

CDR3 DNA: TGTGCCAGCAGCTTAGCTGGTCAGGGCCACGAGCAGTACTTC
CDR3 protein: CASSLAGQGHEQYF
J gene: TRBJ2-7
D gene: NA
V gene: TRBV7-2
clone size: once
CDR3 length: 14

CDR3 DNA: TGTGCCAGCAGTTACTGGCGGGGAGCCAACGTCCTGACTTTC
CDR3 protein: CASSYWRGANVLTF
J gene: TRBJ2-6
D gene: NA
V gene: TRBV6-5
clone size: NA
CDR3 length: 14

CDR3 DNA: TGTGCCAGCAGCTTAGCCGGGACAGGGGCAGAGACCCAGTACTTC
CDR3 protein: CASSLAGTGAETQYF
J gene: TRBJ2-5
D gene: TRBD1
V gene: TRBV11-3
clone size: NA
CDR3 length: 15

CDR3 DNA: TGTGCCTGGAGCCCGGGACTAGCGCTGGGTGAGCAGTTCTTC
CDR3 protein: CAWSPGLALGEQFF
J gene: TRBJ2-1
D gene: TRBD2
V gene: TRBV30
clone size: NA
CDR3 length: 14

CDR3 DNA: TGCGCCGCAAGTACCCGGGGGGGTGATACGCAGTATTTT
CDR3 protein: CAASTRGGDTQYF
J gene: TRBJ2-3
D gene: TRBD2
V gene: TRBV10-1
clone size: NA
CDR3 length: 13

CDR3 DNA: TGTGCCATCAGGGAGGGACAGGGGGCCCCCATTTCTTTCTTC
CDR3 protein: CAIREGQGAPISFF
J gene: TRBJ2-1
D gene: TRBD1
V gene: TRBV10-3
clone size: NA
CDR3 length: 14

CDR3 DNA: TGTGCCAGCAGTCCACTGGGGGGCGGGACCTACAATGAGCAGTTCTTC
CDR3 protein: CASSPLGGGTYNEQFF
J gene: TRBJ2-1
D gene: NA
V gene: TRBV27
clone size: once
CDR3 length: 16

CDR3 DNA: TGTGCCAGCAGCTTGGTGCAGTATTTT
CDR3 protein: CASSLVQYF
J gene: TRBJ2-3
D gene: NA
V gene: TRBV5-4
clone size: few
CDR3 length: 9

CDR3 DNA: TGTGCCATCCCTAGCAGGCAGGGATCGGGGGATACGCAGTATTTT
CDR3 protein: CAIPSRQGSGDTQYF
J gene: TRBJ2-3
D gene: NA
V gene: TRBV5-4
clone size: NA
CDR3 length: 15

CDR3 DNA: TGTGCCAGCAGGCCCGCAGGGGGGTATAATTCACCCCTCCACTTT
CDR3 protein: CASRPAGGYNSPLHF
J gene: TRBJ1-6
D gene: TRBD1
V gene: TRBV28
clone size: NA
CDR3 length: 15

CDR3 DNA: TGTGCCAGTAGTCTTACAGGGCCCTATGGCTACACCTTC
CDR3 protein: CASSLTGPYGYTF
J gene: TRBJ1-2
D gene: NA
V gene: TRBV19
clone size: NA
CDR3 length: 13

CDR3 DNA: TGTGCCAGCAGCTTGGGAAACTATGGCTACACCTTC
CDR3 protein: CASSLGNYGYTF
J gene: TRBJ1-2
D gene: NA
V gene: TRBV5-4
clone size: NA
CDR3 length: 12

CDR3 DNA: TGTGCCAGTAGTATGGGACAGACTTACAATGAGCAGTTCTTC
CDR3 protein: CASSMGQTYNEQFF
J gene: TRBJ2-1
D gene: TRBD1
V gene: TRBV19
clone size: NA
CDR3 length: 14

CDR3 DNA: TGTGCCAGCCGAGGGAACACTGAAGCTTTCTTT
CDR3 protein: CASRGNTEAFF
J gene: TRBJ1-1
D gene: NA
V gene: TRBV6-1
clone size: NA
CDR3 length: 11

CDR3 DNA: TGCAGTGCCTCGCCCGGGACAGAGCAGTTCTTC
CDR3 protein: CSASPGTEQFF
J gene: TRBJ2-1
D gene: NA
V gene: TRBV20-1
clone size: NA
CDR3 length: 11

CDR3 DNA: TGTGCCAGCAGCGCCGTGGGACTAGCGGGAGGTCCCGGGGTGACCCAGTACTTC
CDR3 protein: CASSAVGLAGGPGVTQYF
J gene: TRBJ2-5
D gene: TRBD2
V gene: TRBV7-3
clone size: NA
CDR3 length: 18

CDR3 DNA: TGTGCTAGTGGTTCACCGATTGGGCGGAACTACTCCTACGAGCAGTACTTC
CDR3 protein: CASGSPIGRNYSYEQYF
J gene: TRBJ2-7
D gene: NA
V gene: TRBV12-5
clone size: NA
CDR3 length: 17

CDR3 DNA: TGCGCCAGCAGCCAAGTCGGGAAGGGGTCTGGAAACACCATATATTTT
CDR3 protein: CASSQVGKGSGNTIYF
J gene: TRBJ1-3
D gene: NA
V gene: TRBV4-1
clone size: NA
CDR3 length: 16

CDR3 DNA: TGTGCCTGGACGGGGGCAGAGACCCAGTACTTC
CDR3 protein: CAWTGAETQYF
J gene: TRBJ2-5
D gene: NA
V gene: TRBV30
clone size: NA
CDR3 length: 11

CDR3 DNA: TGTGCCAGCAGCCAAGTGGCTAGCGGGACGTACGAGCAGTACTTC
CDR3 protein: CASSQVASGTYEQYF
J gene: TRBJ2-7
D gene: TRBD2
V gene: TRBV4-2
clone size: NA
CDR3 length: 15

CDR3 DNA: TGCGCCAGCAGCCTCCCCTCCGGGACAGGGGAAGGCTACACCTTC
CDR3 protein: CASSLPSGTGEGYTF
J gene: TRBJ1-2
D gene: TRBD1
V gene: TRBV5-1
clone size: NA
CDR3 length: 15

CDR3 DNA: TGTGCCAGCAGTTTTCAGGGGGCGTCTGAGACCCAGTACTTC
CDR3 protein: CASSFQGASETQYF
J gene: TRBJ2-5
D gene: TRBD1
V gene: TRBV27
clone size: NA
CDR3 length: 14

CDR3 DNA: TGTGCCTTCGCCCTCAATGAGCAGTTCTTC
CDR3 protein: CAFALNEQFF
J gene: TRBJ2-1
D gene: NA
V gene: TRBV30
clone size: NA
CDR3 length: 10

CDR3 DNA: TGCGCCAGCCCCTCAGGGACTTCCTACGAGCAGTACTTC
CDR3 protein: CASPSGTSYEQYF
J gene: TRBJ2-7
D gene: NA
V gene: TRBV4-1
clone size: NA
CDR3 length: 13

CDR3 DNA: TGTGCCAGCAGCTTCGGGCTAGCGGGGTTCTACGAGCAGTACTTC
CDR3 protein: CASSFGLAGFYEQYF
J gene: TRBJ2-7
D gene: TRBD2
V gene: TRBV7-6
clone size: NA
CDR3 length: 15

CDR3 DNA: TGTGCCTGGAGTGTAGGGCCCTACGAGCAGTACTTC
CDR3 protein: CAWSVGPYEQYF
J gene: TRBJ2-7
D gene: NA
V gene: TRBV30
clone size: NA
CDR3 length: 12

CDR3 DNA: TGTGCCAGCAGTGAAATCTCAGGGGGCGGCAATCAGCCCCAGCATTTT
CDR3 protein: CASSEISGGGNQPQHF
J gene: TRBJ1-5
D gene: TRBD1
V gene: TRBV6-1
clone size: NA
CDR3 length: 16

CDR3 DNA: TGTGCCAGCAGTTCCTTCCTCGACAGGGGCCGCACAGATACGCAGTATTTT
CDR3 protein: CASSSFLDRGRTDTQYF
J gene: TRBJ2-3
D gene: TRBD1
V gene: TRBV28
clone size: NA
CDR3 length: 17

CDR3 DNA: TGTGCCAGCAGTCCGAGCGCAAGCACAGATACGCAGTATTTT
CDR3 protein: CASSPSASTDTQYF
J gene: TRBJ2-3
D gene: NA
V gene: TRBV6-5
clone size: NA
CDR3 length: 14

CDR3 DNA: TGTGCCAGCAGCTTAACTGGACAGGGATGGATCTTC
CDR3 protein: CASSLTGQGWIF
J gene: TRBJ2-1
D gene: TRBD1
V gene: TRBV7-3
clone size: NA
CDR3 length: 12

CDR3 DNA: TGCGCCAGCAGCACAGACGCTAGCGGGAGTCCAAGGGAGCAGTTCTTC
CDR3 protein: CASSTDASGSPREQFF
J gene: TRBJ2-1
D gene: TRBD2
V gene: TRBV5-1
clone size: NA
CDR3 length: 16

CDR3 DNA: TGTGCCAGCAGCGTAGGTGCGGGATCCTACAATGAGCAGTTCTTC
CDR3 protein: CASSVGAGSYNEQFF
J gene: TRBJ2-1
D gene: NA
V gene: TRBV9
clone size: NA
CDR3 length: 15

CDR3 DNA: TGCGCCAGCAGCCAACATACCCGACTAGCGGGAGTTGGCGGTGAGCAGTTCTTC
CDR3 protein: CASSQHTRLAGVGGEQFF
J gene: TRBJ2-1
D gene: TRBD2
V gene: TRBV4-3
clone size: NA
CDR3 length: 18

CDR3 DNA: TGTGCCAGCAGTTTACGGGGTAGACTGTATGGCTACACCTTC
CDR3 protein: CASSLRGRLYGYTF
J gene: TRBJ1-2
D gene: NA
V gene: TRBV27
clone size: once
CDR3 length: 14

CDR3 DNA: TGCGCCAGCAGCTCGGGACTAGCGTTTTCCTACGAGCAGTACTTC
CDR3 protein: CASSSGLAFSYEQYF
J gene: TRBJ2-7
D gene: TRBD2
V gene: TRBV5-1
clone size: once
CDR3 length: 15

CDR3 DNA: TGCGCCAGCAGCACCGGACAGGGAGTAGGAGCTTTCTTT
CDR3 protein: CASSTGQGVGAFF
J gene: TRBJ1-1
D gene: TRBD1
V gene: TRBV5-1
clone size: NA
CDR3 length: 13

CDR3 DNA: TGTGCCAGCAGTTCCGGACAGGGGGCGCGGCAGCCCCAGCATTTT
CDR3 protein: CASSSGQGARQPQHF
J gene: TRBJ1-5
D gene: TRBD1
V gene: TRBV27
clone size: NA
CDR3 length: 15

CDR3 DNA: TGTGCCAGCAGCGTAGTGGATACAAGATTTGGGGTGCACACCTTC
CDR3 protein: CASSVVDTRFGVHTF
J gene: TRBJ1-2
D gene: NA
V gene: TRBV9
clone size: NA
CDR3 length: 15

CDR3 DNA: TGCGCCAGCAGCCAAGACCCCTCCAGACAAGAGACCCAGTACTTC
CDR3 protein: CASSQDPSRQETQYF
J gene: TRBJ2-5
D gene: NA
V gene: TRBV4-1
clone size: NA
CDR3 length: 15

CDR3 DNA: TGTGCCAGCAGCTTGAGCACGACAGGGGGCACTGAAGCTTTCTTT
CDR3 protein: CASSLSTTGGTEAFF
J gene: TRBJ1-1
D gene: TRBD1
V gene: TRBV5-4
clone size: NA
CDR3 length: 15

CDR3 DNA: TGTGCCAGCAGCTCCTTGACAGGGGGCAACGAGCAGTACTTC
CDR3 protein: CASSSLTGGNEQYF
J gene: TRBJ2-7
D gene: TRBD1
V gene: TRBV11-2
clone size: NA
CDR3 length: 14

CDR3 DNA: TGTGCCTGGAACCCGCTGTGGCCCGGAGGGAATGAGCAGTTCTTC
CDR3 protein: CAWNPLWPGGNEQFF
J gene: TRBJ2-1
D gene: NA
V gene: TRBV30
clone size: NA
CDR3 length: 15

CDR3 DNA: TGCGCCAGCTCCCGGGAAGGGGCCAGGGACACTGAAGCTTTCTTT
CDR3 protein: CASSREGARDTEAFF
J gene: TRBJ1-1
D gene: NA
V gene: TRBV5-1
clone size: NA
CDR3 length: 15

CDR3 DNA: TGTGCCAGCAGCACCACTAGCGGGAGGAGTAATGAGCAGTTCTTC
CDR3 protein: CASSTTSGRSNEQFF
J gene: TRBJ2-1
D gene: TRBD2
V gene: TRBV11-2
clone size: NA
CDR3 length: 15

CDR3 DNA: TGTGCCAGCAGCCGCCGACTAGGAGGGGGGTACAATGAGCAGTTCTTC
CDR3 protein: CASSRRLGGGYNEQFF
J gene: TRBJ2-1
D gene: NA
V gene: TRBV7-9
clone size: NA
CDR3 length: 16

CDR3 DNA: TGCGCCAGCAGCCAACAGTTAGGATCTGGAAACACCATATATTTT
CDR3 protein: CASSQQLGSGNTIYF
J gene: TRBJ1-3
D gene: NA
V gene: TRBV4-3
clone size: NA
CDR3 length: 15